The sequence of this TCR beta chain was determined in a study of early T cells in non-severe SARS-CoV-2 infection. TCRdb passed the 5' RACE reads through MiXCR, listing each CDR3 protein once. This table has tens of thousands of distinct CDR3 sequences, roughly a tenth appearing once. The CDR3 is made up of 14 amino acids. Germline assignment: CDR1 SGHTA and CDR2 FQGNSA. The ends were cut back, 3 bases at V and 6 bases at J, with 15 bases in the middle. This chain links TRBV7-2 with TRBJ2-7, with TRBD2 as a possible D gene (6 bases). This receptor was obtained from an adult who was a healthcare worker with PCR-confirmed SARS-CoV-2 infection or an uninfected control (not recorded which). Source: whole blood, taken at baseline. The CDR3 sequence: CASSFSRGGGEQYF. The CDR3 DNA reads TGTGCCAGCAGCTTCAGCCGGGGAGGAGGCGAGCAGTACTTC.